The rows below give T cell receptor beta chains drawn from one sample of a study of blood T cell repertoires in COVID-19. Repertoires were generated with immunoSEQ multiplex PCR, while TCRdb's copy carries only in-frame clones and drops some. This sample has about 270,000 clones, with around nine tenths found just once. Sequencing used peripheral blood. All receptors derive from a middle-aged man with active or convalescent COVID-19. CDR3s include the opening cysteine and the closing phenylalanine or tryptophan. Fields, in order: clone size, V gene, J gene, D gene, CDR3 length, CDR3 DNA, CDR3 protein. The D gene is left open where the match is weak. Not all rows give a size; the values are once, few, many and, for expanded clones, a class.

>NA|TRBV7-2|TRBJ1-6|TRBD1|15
TGTGCCAGCAGCTCCTACAGGGGATTGGCGTCACCCCTCCACTTT
CASSSYRGLASPLHF
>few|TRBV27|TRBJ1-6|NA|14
TGTGCCAGCAGTTTAGAACCAGGCAATTCACCCCTCCACTTT
CASSLEPGNSPLHF
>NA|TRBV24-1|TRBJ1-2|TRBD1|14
TGTGCCACCAGTGATTCCGGACAGGGCTATGGCTACACCTTC
CATSDSGQGYGYTF
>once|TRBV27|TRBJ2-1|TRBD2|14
TGTGCCAGCAGCGGACTAGCGGGACTCAATGAGCAGTTCTTC
CASSGLAGLNEQFF
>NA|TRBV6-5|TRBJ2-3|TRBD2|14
TGTGCCAGCAGTTACGGTGGCGGGGGGGCTACGCAGTATTTT
CASSYGGGGATQYF
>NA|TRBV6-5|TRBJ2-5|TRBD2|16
TGTGCCAGCAGTTATCCCGGGACTAGCGGGGGAAAGACCCAGTACTTC
CASSYPGTSGGKTQYF
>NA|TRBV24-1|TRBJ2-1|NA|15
TGTGCCACCAGTGATTTCCGGAGGGGAGACAATGAGCAGTTCTTC
CATSDFRRGDNEQFF
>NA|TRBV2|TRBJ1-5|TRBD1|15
TGTGCCAGCAGGAGGGAGACAGGGAACAATCAGCCCCAGCATTTT
CASRRETGNNQPQHF
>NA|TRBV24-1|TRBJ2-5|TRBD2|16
TGTGCCACCAGTGATCCCAGGACTAGCGGGGGAGAGACCCAGTACTTC
CATSDPRTSGGETQYF
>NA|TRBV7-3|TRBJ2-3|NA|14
TGTGCCAGCAGCTTATCAGGGGTGGCAGATACGCAGTATTTT
CASSLSGVADTQYF
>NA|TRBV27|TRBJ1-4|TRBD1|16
TGTGCCAGCAGTTTAAGGACCCGACAGGGAAACGAAAAACTGTTTTTT
CASSLRTRQGNEKLFF
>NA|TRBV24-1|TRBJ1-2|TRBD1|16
TGTGCCACCAGTGATCCCCGACAGGGGGGGGAGCATGGCTACACCTTC
CATSDPRQGGEHGYTF
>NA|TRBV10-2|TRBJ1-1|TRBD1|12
TGCGCCAGCAGTTATTCACAGGGGAGAACTTTCTTT
CASSYSQGRTFF
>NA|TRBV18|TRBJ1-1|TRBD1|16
TGTGCCAGCTCACCAAGCTCCACAGGGGGCACACAGGAAGCTTTCTTT
CASSPSSTGGTQEAFF
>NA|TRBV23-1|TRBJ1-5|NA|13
TGCGCCAGCAGTCAGCGTATCAATCAGCCCCAGCATTTT
CASSQRINQPQHF
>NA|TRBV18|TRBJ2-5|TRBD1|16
TGTGCCAGCTCACCGACAGGGCCTAACGTAGCGGAGACCCAGTACTTC
CASSPTGPNVAETQYF